The clone carrying this T cell receptor (beta chain) was seen a handful of times. Its antigen is as yet unknown. The treatment: around 19 received Ad26.COV2.S at low or high dose, single or two shots; 5 received placebo; per-sample allocation not given. Samples came from day 63 after the first vaccine or placebo injection. This sample stems from a study of Ad26.COV2.S vaccination and SARS-CoV-2 variants. The study's findings and limits: Spike-specific TCR breadth was greater after Ad26.COV2.S than placebo.

V was clipped by 7 bases and J by 3 bases, with 19 bases between them. This CDR3 is 15 amino acids long. Looked up from germline, CDR1 is SNHLY and CDR2 is FYNNEI. Clones were sequenced by immunoSEQ multiplex PCR, and TCRdb holds only the in-frame ones, with some missing. Among 300,000 to 400,000 clones listed, approximately 87% were seen once. The chain couples TRBV2 to TRBJ2-7, with a tentative D call TRBD1 (5 bases). The sequence was collected from a person between 18 and 59 years old who received the Ad26.COV2.S COVID-19 vaccine or a placebo. This sample comprised peripheral blood, obtained in a trial of Ad26.COV2.S vaccine versus placebo. The CDR3 loop reads CASTADNTDIYEQYF. The CDR3 region has the DNA TGTGCCAGCACTGCGGACAATACCGATATCTACGAGCAGTACTTC.